These 14 T cell receptor beta chains share one sample of origin, sequenced in a study of shared clonotypes between healthy human individuals (dated by TCRdb to 2020 to 2022). Libraries came from the immunoSEQ multiplex PCR assay. Drawn from immuneACCESS, this table holds only the in-frame rearrangements with V and J called that TCRdb kept. Clones are partly lost; checked studies trace under half to an unresolved V gene and leave the rest unexplained. In all, the sample holds approximately 980,000 clones, and around 80% of those were seen once. The ten largest clones represent roughly 1.5% of the sample. The sample comprised memory CD4+ T cells sorted from blood. The sample's cell subset or site label, in plain terms: CD45RA-negative fraction. The source of these receptors is a man between 18 and 29 years old in good health.

This chain joins TRBV27 and TRBJ2-1; no clear D. The ends were cut back, 7 bases at V and 4 bases at J, with 5 bases in the middle. The CDR3 totals 11 residues. In germline, CDR1 is MNHEY, CDR2 SMNVEV (reference sequence). CDR3 in DNA: TGTGCCAGCATTCGGTACAATGAGCAGTTCTTC. Translating it yields CASIRYNEQFF.

The CDR3 spells CASSSQGSAGELFF. The DNA of the CDR3 is TGTGCCAGCAGCTCGCAGGGGAGCGCCGGGGAGCTGTTTTTT. J is TRBJ2-2 and V is TRBV5-4; perhaps TRBD1 as D (6 bases). The germline V gene has CDR1 SGHNT and CDR2 YYREEE (reference sequence). CDR3 size: 14 residues. V dropped 3 bases and J dropped 6 bases, with 12 bases sitting between them.

V usage is TRBV5-6 and J usage is TRBJ2-3, with D possibly TRBD2 on 7 matching bases. The germline V gene has CDR1 SGHDT and CDR2 YYEEEE. The CDR3 has 15 residues. V was shortened by 0 bases and J by 2 bases, with 10 bases between the two germline ends. The CDR3 loop is CASSLDRGATDTQYF. The CDR3, as DNA: TGTGCCAGCAGCTTGGACCGGGGGGCCACAGATACGCAGTATTTT.

The chain has TRBV11-2 and TRBJ1-6; D is possibly TRBD1 (6 bases). The CDR3 length is 16 residues. CDR1 and CDR2 (germline): SGHAT, FQNNGV. The V and J ends lost 0 bases and 4 bases respectively, with 10 bases between them. The CDR3 nucleotides are TGTGCCAGCAGCTTAGATGCAGGGGAGTATAATTCACCCCTCCACTTT. Translating gives CASSLDAGEYNSPLHF.

The chain couples TRBV9 to TRBJ2-1; D unclear. The CDR3 has 14 residues. The germline V gene has CDR1 SGDLS and CDR2 YYNGEE. V shed 1 base and J shed 5 bases, with 10 bases lying between them. CDR3 sequence reads: CASSVQWSNNEQFF. In DNA form, the CDR3 reads TGTGCCAGCAGCGTACAGTGGAGTAACAATGAGCAGTTCTTC.

The rearrangement uses TRBV2 and TRBJ2-2, with D possibly matching TRBD1 (5 bases). Trimming pared 5 bases from V and 4 bases from J, leaving 8 bases between. Germline V gene sequence: CDR1 SNHLY, CDR2 FYNNEI. This CDR3 has 13 residues. The CDR3 region is CASSRTSTGELFF. Here the CDR3 DNA reads TGTGCCAGCAGTCGGACAAGCACCGGGGAGCTGTTTTTT.

The genes are TRBV19 and TRBJ2-7; 9 bases align to TRBD2. The CDR3 extends over 14 amino acids. J was trimmed by 6 bases and V by 4 bases; bases with no gene match: 7. Germline CDR1 is LNHDA and CDR2 is SQIVND (reference sequence). The CDR3 DNA reads as TGTGCCAGTAGTACCAGCGGGAGGTTGGGCGAGCAGTACTTC. Encoded protein: CASSTSGRLGEQYF.

This chain connects TRBV6-5 to TRBJ2-2; D uncertain. The ends were cut back, 7 bases at V and 6 bases at J, with 12 bases in the middle. This CDR3 comprises 13 residues. Germline values: CDR1 MNHEY, CDR2 SVGAGI. The CDR3 DNA reads TGTGCCAGCACCCCTGGCGCGGCCGGGGAGCTGTTTTTT. It yields the protein CASTPGAAGELFF.

The rearrangement links TRBV30 to TRBJ1-1; 7 nucleotides agree with TRBD1. This CDR3 contains 13 residues. Germline V gene data show CDR1 as GTSNPN and CDR2 as SVGIG (reference sequence). J gave up 8 bases and V 3 bases, and 9 bases lay outside the gene matches. CDR3 nucleotide sequence: TGTGCCTGGAGATTTAAGGGACAGCCCGAAGCTTTCTTT. Translated: CAWRFKGQPEAFF.

This chain links TRBV6-5 with TRBJ2-4; D is unclear. The CDR3 runs to 14 residues. V was cut by 6 bases and J by 1 base, with 10 bases left in between. The germline gives CDR1 MNHEY, CDR2 SVGAGI. In nucleotides, the CDR3 is TGTGCCAGCAGCCAGCCGGAGGCCAAAAACATTCAGTACTTC. It is translated as CASSQPEAKNIQYF.

The chain is built from TRBV9 and TRBJ2-1; 10 nucleotides line up with TRBD2. In germline, CDR1 is SGDLS, CDR2 YYNGEE. V lost 4 bases to trimming and J lost 8 bases; unmatched junction nucleotides: 12. The CDR3 length is 16 residues. The chain's CDR3 is CASSTLGASGSHEQFF. The CDR3 DNA sequence: TGTGCCAGCAGCACCCTAGGGGCTAGCGGGAGCCATGAGCAGTTCTTC.

This clone appeared a single time. The J gene is TRBJ2-7, the V gene TRBV6-5; 7 nucleotides agree with TRBD1. The CDR3 sequence is 13 residues long. With V trimmed by 6 bases and J by 6 bases, 8 bases remained unmatched. Germline V gene lookup returns CDR1 MNHEY and CDR2 SVGAGI. The CDR3 loop reads CASRRDREGEQYF. The CDR3 DNA reads as TGTGCCAGCAGGAGAGACAGGGAAGGCGAGCAGTACTTC.

The sample holds one count of this clone. The chain employs TRBV11-2 and TRBJ2-1, with TRBD1 identical over 7 bases. Trimming cost V 0 bases and J 7 bases; bases outside gene matches: 6. Germline CDR1 SGHAT, CDR2 FQNNGV. The CDR3 runs 15 residues. The CDR3, as DNA: TGTGCCAGCAGCTTAGATCCCGGGACAGCGAATGAGCAGTTCTTC. It encodes CASSLDPGTANEQFF.

This chain joins TRBV28 and TRBJ1-5, with 9 bases identical to TRBD1. Germline V gene sequence: CDR1 MDHEN, CDR2 SYDVKM. With 5 bases clipped from V and 1 base from J, the junction kept 3 bases outside the gene matches. CDR3 length: 15 amino acids. CDR3 nucleotide sequence: TGTGCCAGCAGTCTACAGGGGGCGAGCAATCAGCCCCAGCATTTT. Amino acids: CASSLQGASNQPQHF.